This TCR beta chain was recorded in a study of CD8 T cells in Susac syndrome. In the case of this clonotype: What it binds is unknown.

RNA amounts of roughly 0.45 to 1 ug underwent reverse transcription with random hexamers. With immunoSEQ multiplex PCR, TCR beta CDR3 was amplified across 54 Vbeta and 13 Jbeta. Each CDR3 protein gets one entry after TCRdb re-called the immunoSEQ multiplex PCR reads with MiXCR. The sample yields 140,000 or so distinct CDR3 sequences, 85% to 95% seen once. Overall study findings and caveats: The study's TCR sequencing and HLA analysis drew on a certain number of individuals. That number was acknowledged as relatively small.

Sequencing of TCR beta, carried out with a high-throughput approach, was applied to CD8+ and CD4+ T cells from the blood. The V gene's germline CDR1 is SGHDN and CDR2 FVKESK. This CDR3 has 16 amino acids. J lost 1 base, V lost 1 base, and 5 bases had no gene match. The specimen was CD4+ T cells from PBMCs. The chain has TRBV14 and TRBJ2-5; 8 bases are a match to TRBD2. This receptor was taken from a human donor with multiple sclerosis. The CDR3 DNA is TGTGCCAGCAGCCAAGGTTTAGCGGGGAGCCAAGAGACCCAGTACTTC. Residues: CASSQGLAGSQETQYF.